The 5 T cell receptor beta chains given below trace back to one sample, sequenced in a study of cytomegalovirus exposure and HLA in healthy donors. 60 Vbeta and 13 Jbeta primers were used in PCR. Clones were read by immunoSEQ multiplex PCR, and TCRdb kept only the in-frame ones, dropping some. In the table there are 250,000 to 350,000 clones, just over 85% of which are singletons. The specimen was PBMCs. All receptors derive from a man in his forties in good health and CMV-seropositive.

V usage is TRBV5-6 and J usage is TRBJ2-7; the D gene is possibly TRBD2 (5 bases). The CDR3 runs 13 residues. V lost 2 bases and J 3 bases, leaving 9 bases between the germline ends. Germline V gives CDR1 SGHDT, CDR2 YYEEEE. The CDR3 loop is CASSFAGSYEQYF. The CDR3 DNA follows: TGTGCCAGCAGCTTCGCGGGCAGCTACGAGCAGTACTTC.

The chain is built from TRBV5-4 and TRBJ1-5, with unresolved D. There are 14 residues in the CDR3. Trimming cost V 2 bases and J 2 bases, with 8 bases left between them. CDR1 is SGHNT, CDR2 YYREEE, per germline (reference sequence). CDR3: CASSFSPGNQPQHF. In DNA, the CDR3 is TGTGCCAGCAGCTTTTCACCGGGCAATCAGCCCCAGCATTTT. The full variable domain, rest sourced from reference TRBV5-4 and TRBJ1-5, is ETGVTQSPTHLIKTRGQQVTLRCSSQSGHNTVSWYQQALGQGPQFIFQYYREEENGRGNFPPRFSGLQFPNYSSELNVNALELDDSALYLCASSFSPGNQPQHFGDGTRLSIL.

The chain recombines TRBV19 with TRBJ1-1; D might be TRBD1 (6 bases). The germline CDR1 and CDR2 sequences are LNHDA and SQIVND (reference sequence). V was pared by 5 bases and J by 5 bases, with 9 bases between. The CDR3 covers 12 residues. The CDR3 nucleotides read TGTGCCAGTAGTGAGAGGGGGACTGAAGCTTTCTTT. It codes for CASSERGTEAFF.

This rearrangement joins TRBV27 to TRBJ2-7; TRBD2 aligns across 9 bases. This CDR3 is 13 amino acids long. The ends lost 6 bases at V and 2 bases at J; junction bases unmatched: 2. The germline V gene has CDR1 MNHEY and CDR2 SMNVEV (reference sequence). CDR3 bases: TGTGCCAGCAGGACTAGCGGCGCCTACGAGCAGTACTTC. This translates into CASRTSGAYEQYF.

V usage is TRBV28 and J usage is TRBJ1-2; perhaps TRBD1 as D (6 bases). This CDR3 spans 15 amino acids. Germline-derived CDR1 and CDR2 are MDHEN and SYDVKM. The ends were cut back, 3 bases at V and 4 bases at J, with 15 bases in the middle. CDR3 region: CASSLSQGLVYGYTF. The CDR3 bases are TGTGCCAGCAGTTTGTCACAGGGCCTAGTCTATGGCTACACCTTC.